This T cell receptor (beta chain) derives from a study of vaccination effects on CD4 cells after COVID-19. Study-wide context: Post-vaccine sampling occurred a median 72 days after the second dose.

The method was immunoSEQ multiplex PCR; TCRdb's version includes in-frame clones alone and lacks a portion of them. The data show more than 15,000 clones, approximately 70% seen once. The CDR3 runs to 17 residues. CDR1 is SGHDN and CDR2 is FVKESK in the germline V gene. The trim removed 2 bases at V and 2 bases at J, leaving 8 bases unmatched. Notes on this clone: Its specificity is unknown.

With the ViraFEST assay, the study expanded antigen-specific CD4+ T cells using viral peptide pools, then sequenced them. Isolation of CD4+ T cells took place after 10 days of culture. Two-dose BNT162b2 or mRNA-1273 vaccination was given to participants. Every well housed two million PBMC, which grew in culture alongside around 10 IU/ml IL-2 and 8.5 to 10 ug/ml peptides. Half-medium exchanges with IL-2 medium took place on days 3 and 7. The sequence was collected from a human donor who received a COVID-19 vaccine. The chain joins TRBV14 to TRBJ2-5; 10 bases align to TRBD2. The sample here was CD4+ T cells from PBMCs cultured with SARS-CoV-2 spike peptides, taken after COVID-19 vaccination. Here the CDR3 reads CASSQLAGDPKQETQYF. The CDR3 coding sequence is TGTGCCAGCAGCCAACTAGCGGGGGACCCAAAGCAAGAGACCCAGTACTTC.